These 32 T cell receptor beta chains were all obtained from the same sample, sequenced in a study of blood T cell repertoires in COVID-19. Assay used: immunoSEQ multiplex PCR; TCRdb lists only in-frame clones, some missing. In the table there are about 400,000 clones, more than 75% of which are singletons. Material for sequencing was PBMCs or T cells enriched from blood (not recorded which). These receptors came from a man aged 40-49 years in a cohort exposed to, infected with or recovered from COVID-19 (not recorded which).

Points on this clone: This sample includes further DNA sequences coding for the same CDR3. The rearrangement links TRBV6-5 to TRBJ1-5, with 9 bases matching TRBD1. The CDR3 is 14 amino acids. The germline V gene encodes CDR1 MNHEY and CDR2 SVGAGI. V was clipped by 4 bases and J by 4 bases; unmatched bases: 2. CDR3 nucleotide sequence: TGTGCCAGCAGTTCGACAGGGGGTAATCAGCCCCAGCATTTT. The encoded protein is CASSSTGGNQPQHF.

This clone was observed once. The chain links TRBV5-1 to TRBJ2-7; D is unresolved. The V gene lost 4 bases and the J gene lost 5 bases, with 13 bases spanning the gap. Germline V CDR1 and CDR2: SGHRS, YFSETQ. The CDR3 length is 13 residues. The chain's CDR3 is CASSPASRHEQYF. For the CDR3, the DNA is TGCGCCAGCAGCCCCGCTAGTCGCCACGAGCAGTACTTC. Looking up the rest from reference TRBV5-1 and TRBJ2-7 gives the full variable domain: KAGVTQTPRYLIKTRGQQVTLSCSPISGHRSVSWYQQTPGQGLQFLFEYFSETQRNKGNFPGRFSGRQFSNSRSEMNVSTLELGDSALYLCASSPASRHEQYFGPGTRLTVT.

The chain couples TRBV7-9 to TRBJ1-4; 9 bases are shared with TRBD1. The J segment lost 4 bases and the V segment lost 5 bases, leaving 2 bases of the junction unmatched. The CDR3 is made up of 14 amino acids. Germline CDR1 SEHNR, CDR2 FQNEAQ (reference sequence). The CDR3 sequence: CASSQDRGNEKLFF. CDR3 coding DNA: TGTGCCAGCAGCCAGGACAGGGGTAATGAAAAACTGTTTTTT. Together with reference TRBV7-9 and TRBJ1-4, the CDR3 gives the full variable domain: DTGVSQNPRHKITKRGQNVTFRCDPISEHNRLYWYRQTLGQGPEFLTYFQNEAQLEKSRLLSDRFSAERPKGSFSTLEIQRTEQGDSAMYLCASSQDRGNEKLFFGSGTQLSVL.

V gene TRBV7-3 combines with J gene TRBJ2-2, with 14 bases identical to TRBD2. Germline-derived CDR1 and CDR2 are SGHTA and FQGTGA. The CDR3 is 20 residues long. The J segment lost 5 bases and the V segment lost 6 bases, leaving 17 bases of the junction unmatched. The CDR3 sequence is CASRLPGLAGVLGRTGELFF. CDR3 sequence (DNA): TGTGCCAGCAGACTCCCGGGACTAGCGGGAGTATTAGGTAGGACCGGGGAGCTGTTTTTT.

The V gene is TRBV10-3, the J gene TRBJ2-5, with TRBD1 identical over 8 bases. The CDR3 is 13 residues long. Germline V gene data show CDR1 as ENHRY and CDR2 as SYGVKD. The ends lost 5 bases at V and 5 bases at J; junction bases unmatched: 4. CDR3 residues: CAISSGGRETQYF. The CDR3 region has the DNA TGTGCCATCAGTTCAGGGGGCCGTGAGACCCAGTACTTC.

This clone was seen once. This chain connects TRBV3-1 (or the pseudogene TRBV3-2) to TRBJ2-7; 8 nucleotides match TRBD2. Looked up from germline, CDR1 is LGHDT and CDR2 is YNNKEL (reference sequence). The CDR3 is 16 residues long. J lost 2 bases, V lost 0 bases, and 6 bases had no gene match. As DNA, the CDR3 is TGTGCCAGCAGCCAAGATCCCAATAGCGGGACCTACGAGCAGTACTTC. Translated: CASSQDPNSGTYEQYF.

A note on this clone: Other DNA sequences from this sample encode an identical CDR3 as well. DNA of the CDR3: TGTGCCAGCAGCTTGGACAGGGGCGGCGAGCAGTACTTC. Translated, it gives CASSLDRGGEQYF. The chain has TRBV11-2 and TRBJ2-7, with 9 bases that match TRBD1. Trimming took 3 bases from V and 6 from J; bases not matched to a gene: 3. From germline, CDR1 is SGHAT and CDR2 FQNNGV. This CDR3 is built from 13 residues.

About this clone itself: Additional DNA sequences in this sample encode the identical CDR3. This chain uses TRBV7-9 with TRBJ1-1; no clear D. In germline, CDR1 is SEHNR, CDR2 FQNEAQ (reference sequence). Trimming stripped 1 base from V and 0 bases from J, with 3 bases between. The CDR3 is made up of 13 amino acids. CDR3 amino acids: CASSLVVNTEAFF. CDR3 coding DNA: TGTGCCAGCAGCTTAGTCGTGAACACTGAAGCTTTCTTT.

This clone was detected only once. The CDR3 reads CASSSPGGIYGYTF. CDR3 DNA sequence: TGTGCCAGCAGTTCGCCGGGAGGGATCTATGGCTACACCTTC. V is TRBV27 and J is TRBJ1-2; D is uncertain. The V gene lost 4 bases and the J gene lost 4 bases, with 13 bases spanning the gap. The CDR3 loop spans 14 amino acids. CDR1 and CDR2 (germline): MNHEY, SMNVEV (reference sequence).

CDR3 sequence: CASSPQTTGTEAFF. CDR3 DNA sequence: TGTGCCAGCAGCCCCCAAACGACGGGGACTGAAGCTTTCTTT. The rearrangement joins TRBV5-4 to TRBJ1-1; unclear D gene. This CDR3 is built from 14 residues. Germline CDR1 SGHNT, CDR2 YYREEE (reference sequence). Trimming left V 4 bases short and J 5 bases short, with 15 bases between.

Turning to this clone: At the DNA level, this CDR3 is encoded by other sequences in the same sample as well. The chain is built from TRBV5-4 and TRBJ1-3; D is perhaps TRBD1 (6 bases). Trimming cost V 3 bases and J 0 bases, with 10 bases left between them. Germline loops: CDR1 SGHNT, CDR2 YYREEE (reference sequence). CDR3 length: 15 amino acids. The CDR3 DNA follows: TGTGCCAGCAGCTCCGGACAGAACTCTGGAAACACCATATATTTT. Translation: CASSSGQNSGNTIYF.

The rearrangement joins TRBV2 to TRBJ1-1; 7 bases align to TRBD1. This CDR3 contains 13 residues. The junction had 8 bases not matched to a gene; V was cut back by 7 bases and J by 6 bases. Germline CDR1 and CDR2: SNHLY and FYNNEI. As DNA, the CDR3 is TGTGCCAGCACCGAGGGGGCTCCGGCTGAAGCTTTCTTT. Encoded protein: CASTEGAPAEAFF.

In DNA, the CDR3 is TGTGCCAGCAGATGGGGGGGCAGCGGGGCAGATACGCAGTATTTT. Amino acid sequence: CASRWGGSGADTQYF. The V gene is TRBV6-5, the J gene TRBJ2-3; D is perhaps TRBD2 (7 bases). Germline CDR1 is MNHEY and CDR2 is SVGAGI. The CDR3 has 15 residues. V lost 6 bases, J lost 4 bases, and 17 bases lay in between.

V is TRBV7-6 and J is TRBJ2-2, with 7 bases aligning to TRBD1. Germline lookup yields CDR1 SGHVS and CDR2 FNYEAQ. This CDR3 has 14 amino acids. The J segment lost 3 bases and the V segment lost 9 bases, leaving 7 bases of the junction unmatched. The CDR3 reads CARIGQAYTGELFF. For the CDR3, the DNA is TGTGCCAGAATCGGACAGGCCTACACCGGGGAGCTGTTTTTT.

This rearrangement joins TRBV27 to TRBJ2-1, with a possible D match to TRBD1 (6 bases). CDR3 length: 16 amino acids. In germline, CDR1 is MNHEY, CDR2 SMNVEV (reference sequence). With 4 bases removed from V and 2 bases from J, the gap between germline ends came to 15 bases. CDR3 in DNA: TGTGCCAGCAGTTCCCCCGGGAAGGGGGCCTACAATGAGCAGTTCTTC. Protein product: CASSSPGKGAYNEQFF.

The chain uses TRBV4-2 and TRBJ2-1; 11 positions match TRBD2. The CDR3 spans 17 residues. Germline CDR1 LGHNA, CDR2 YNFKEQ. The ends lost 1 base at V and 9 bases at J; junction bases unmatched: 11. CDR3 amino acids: CASSQGSPSGRRGEQFF. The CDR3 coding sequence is TGTGCCAGCAGCCAAGGGTCTCCTAGCGGGAGGCGGGGTGAGCAGTTCTTC.

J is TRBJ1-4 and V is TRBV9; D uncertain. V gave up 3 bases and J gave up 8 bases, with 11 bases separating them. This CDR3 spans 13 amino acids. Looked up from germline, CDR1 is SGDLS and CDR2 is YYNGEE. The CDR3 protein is CASSASLGEKLFF. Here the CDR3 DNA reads TGTGCCAGCAGCGCCTCCCTCGGGGAAAAACTGTTTTTT.

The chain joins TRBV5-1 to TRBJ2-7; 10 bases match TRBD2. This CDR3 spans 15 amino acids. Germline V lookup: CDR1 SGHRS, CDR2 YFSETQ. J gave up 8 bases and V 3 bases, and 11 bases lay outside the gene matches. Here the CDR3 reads CASSSTGLAPTKQYF. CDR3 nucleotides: TGCGCCAGCAGCTCCACGGGACTAGCGCCTACGAAGCAGTACTTC.

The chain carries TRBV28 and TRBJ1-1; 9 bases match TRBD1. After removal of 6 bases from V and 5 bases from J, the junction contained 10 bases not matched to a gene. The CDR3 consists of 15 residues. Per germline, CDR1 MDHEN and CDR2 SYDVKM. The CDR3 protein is CASSGGQGRWTEAFF. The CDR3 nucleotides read TGTGCCAGCAGCGGGGGACAGGGAAGATGGACTGAAGCTTTCTTT.

DNA for the CDR3: TGTGCCAGCAGCATACAGGGGGCGAATGAGCAGTACTTC. Translated, it gives CASSIQGANEQYF. The V gene is TRBV7-9, the J gene TRBJ2-7; the match to TRBD1 covers 9 bases. CDR1 and CDR2 from the germline V gene are SEHNR and FQNEAQ (reference sequence). The V and J ends lost 5 bases and 7 bases, in that order; junction bases with no gene match: 6. There are 13 residues in the CDR3.

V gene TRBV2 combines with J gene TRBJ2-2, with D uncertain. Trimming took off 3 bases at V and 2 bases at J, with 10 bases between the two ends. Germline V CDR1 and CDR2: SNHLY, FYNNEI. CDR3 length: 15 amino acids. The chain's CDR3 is CASSDQNTNTGELFF. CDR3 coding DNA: TGTGCCAGCAGTGATCAAAACACAAACACCGGGGAGCTGTTTTTT.

CDR3 sequence reads: CATSRDGRAGELFF. The CDR3 DNA follows: TGTGCCACCAGCAGAGATGGCCGGGCCGGGGAGCTGTTTTTT. The chain is built from TRBV15 and TRBJ2-2; D not resolved. The ends were cut back, 0 bases at V and 6 bases at J, with 8 bases in the middle. Per germline, CDR1 LNHNV and CDR2 YYDKDF (reference sequence). There are 14 residues in the CDR3.

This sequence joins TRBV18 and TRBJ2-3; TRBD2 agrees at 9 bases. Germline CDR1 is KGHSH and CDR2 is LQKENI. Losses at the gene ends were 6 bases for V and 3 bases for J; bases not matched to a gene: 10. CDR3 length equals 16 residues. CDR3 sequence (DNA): TGTGCCAGCTCCCCCATGGCGGGGGGGACGACAGATACGCAGTATTTT. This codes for CASSPMAGGTTDTQYF. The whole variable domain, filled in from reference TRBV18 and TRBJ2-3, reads NAGVMQNPRHLVRRRGQEARLRCSPMKGHSHVYWYRQLPEEGLKFMVYLQKENIIDESGMPKERFSAEFPKEGPSILRIQQVVRGDSAAYFCASSPMAGGTTDTQYFGPGTRLTVL.

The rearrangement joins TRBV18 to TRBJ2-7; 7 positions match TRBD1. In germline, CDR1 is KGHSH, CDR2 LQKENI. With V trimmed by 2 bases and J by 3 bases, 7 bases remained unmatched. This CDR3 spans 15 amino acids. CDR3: CASSPSTGVFYEQYF. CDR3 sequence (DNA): TGTGCCAGCTCACCATCTACAGGGGTTTTCTACGAGCAGTACTTC.

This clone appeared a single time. CDR3 amino acids: CASSESRGSPLHF. CDR3 in DNA: TGCGCCAGCAGTGAGTCAAGGGGTTCACCCCTCCACTTT. This chain connects TRBV10-1 to TRBJ1-6; D may be TRBD1 (5 bases). This CDR3 region has 13 residues. CDR1 and CDR2 (germline): WNHNN, SYGVQD (reference sequence). Trimming removed 0 bases from V and 9 bases from J, with 6 bases in between.

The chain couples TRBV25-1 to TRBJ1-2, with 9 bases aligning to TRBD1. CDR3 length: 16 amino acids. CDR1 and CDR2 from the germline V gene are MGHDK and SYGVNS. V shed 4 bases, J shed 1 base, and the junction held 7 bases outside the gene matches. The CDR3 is CASSGSGQGNNYGYTF. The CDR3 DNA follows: TGTGCCAGCAGTGGTTCGGGACAGGGCAATAACTATGGCTACACCTTC.

CDR3 nucleotide sequence: TGTGCCAGCAGGGTTGGGACTAGCAGGGAGACCCAGTACTTC. As protein: CASRVGTSRETQYF. The rearrangement uses TRBV5-4 and TRBJ2-5; 9 bases are shared with TRBD2. After removal of 5 bases from V and 5 bases from J, the junction contained 7 bases not matched to a gene. This CDR3 has 14 amino acids. Germline V gene sequence: CDR1 SGHNT, CDR2 YYREEE (reference sequence). The entire variable domain, with the rest obtained from reference TRBV5-4 and TRBJ2-5, is as follows: ETGVTQSPTHLIKTRGQQVTLRCSSQSGHNTVSWYQQALGQGPQFIFQYYREEENGRGNFPPRFSGLQFPNYSSELNVNALELDDSALYLCASRVGTSRETQYFGPGTRLLVL.

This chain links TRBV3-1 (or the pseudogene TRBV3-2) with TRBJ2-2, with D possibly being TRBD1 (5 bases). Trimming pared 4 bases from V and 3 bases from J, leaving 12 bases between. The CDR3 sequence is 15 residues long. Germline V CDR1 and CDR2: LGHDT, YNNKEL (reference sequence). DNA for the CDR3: TGTGCCAGCAGCCCCGGGTCCAGGGACACCGGGGAGCTGTTTTTT. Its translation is CASSPGSRDTGELFF.

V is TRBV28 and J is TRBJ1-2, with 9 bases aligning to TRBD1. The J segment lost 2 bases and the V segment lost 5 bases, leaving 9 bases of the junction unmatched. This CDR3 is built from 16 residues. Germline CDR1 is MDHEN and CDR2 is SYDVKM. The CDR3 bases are TGTGCCAGCAGTACTACCTTCGACAGGGGGAACTATGGCTACACCTTC. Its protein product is CASSTTFDRGNYGYTF.

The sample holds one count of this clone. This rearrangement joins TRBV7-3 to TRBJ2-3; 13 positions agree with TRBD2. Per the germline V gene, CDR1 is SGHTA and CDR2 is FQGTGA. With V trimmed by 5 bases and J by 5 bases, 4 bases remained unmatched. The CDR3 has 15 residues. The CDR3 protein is CASSRTSGSGDTQYF. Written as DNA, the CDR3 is TGTGCCAGCAGCAGGACTAGCGGGAGTGGAGATACGCAGTATTTT.

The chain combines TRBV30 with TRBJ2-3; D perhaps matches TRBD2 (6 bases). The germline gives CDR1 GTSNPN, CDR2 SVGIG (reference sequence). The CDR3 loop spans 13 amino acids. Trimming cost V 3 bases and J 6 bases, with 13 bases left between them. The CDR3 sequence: CAWSGPAGDTQYF. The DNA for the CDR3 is TGTGCCTGGAGCGGACCCGCGGGGGATACGCAGTATTTT.

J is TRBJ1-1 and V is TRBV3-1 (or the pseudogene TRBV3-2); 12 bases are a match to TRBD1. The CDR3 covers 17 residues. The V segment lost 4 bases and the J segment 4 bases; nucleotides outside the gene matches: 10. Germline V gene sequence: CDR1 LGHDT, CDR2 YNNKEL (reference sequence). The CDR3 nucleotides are TGTGCCAGCAGCCCGAGGGACAGGGGGCTGGAGAGCACTGAAGCTTTCTTT. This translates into CASSPRDRGLESTEAFF.